These 14 T cell receptor beta chains originate from one sample sequenced in a study of identical twins. TCRdb re-analysed the 5' RACE reads in MiXCR, keeping a single row per CDR3 protein. The sample includes some 900,000 distinct CDR3 sequences, 9% to 15% of them seen just once. This sample also belongs to another study, concerning yellow fever vaccine responses in identical twins.

Sequencing input: PBMCs. These receptor sequences come from a woman in her late teens or twenties in good health.

This clonotype was observed many times. This chain joins TRBV28 and TRBJ1-5, with D perhaps matching TRBD1 (5 bases). V lost 6 bases to trimming and J lost 4 bases, with 22 bases between them. The CDR3 is 17 amino acids. From germline, CDR1 is MDHEN and CDR2 SYDVKM. The CDR3 is CASRPLRGPFPNQPQHF. In nucleotides, the CDR3 is TGTGCCAGCAGGCCTCTTCGGGGCCCATTCCCTAATCAGCCCCAGCATTTT.

This clonotype was observed a handful of times. The chain carries TRBV6-1 and TRBJ2-1; D not certain. The CDR3 totals 14 residues. V lost 7 bases and J 5 bases, leaving 15 bases between the germline ends. Germline V gives CDR1 MNHNS, CDR2 SASEGT. The CDR3 bases are TGTGCCAGCAAATCCGACCGGGTTCACAATGAGCAGTTCTTC. It translates to CASKSDRVHNEQFF.

This clonotype showed up many times. The chain uses TRBV12-3 or TRBV12-4 and TRBJ1-2; D is ambiguous. Trimming removed 6 bases from V and 4 bases from J, with 6 bases in between. The CDR3 contains 11 residues. The CDR3 region has the DNA TGTGCCAGCAGCCCTTCCTATGGCTACACCTTC. Translated: CASSPSYGYTF.

The chain uses TRBV11-2 and TRBJ2-6; TRBD2 matches 7 bases. CDR1 is SGHAT and CDR2 is FQNNGV in the germline V gene. This CDR3 contains 16 residues. J gave up 3 bases and V 1 base, and 3 bases lay outside the gene matches. The CDR3 spells CASSLGPGGGANVLTF. The CDR3 coding sequence is TGTGCCAGCAGCTTAGGTCCGGGGGGTGGGGCCAACGTCCTGACTTTC. The full variable domain, its missing parts supplied by reference TRBV11-2 and TRBJ2-6, is EAGVAQSPRYKIIEKRQSVAFWCNPISGHATLYWYQQILGQGPKLLIQFQNNGVVDDSQLPKDRFSAERLKGVDSTLKIQPAKLEDSAVYLCASSLGPGGGANVLTFGAGSRLTVL.

In its sample, this clonotype was seen a few times. V is TRBV5-1 and J is TRBJ2-1; D may be TRBD1 (6 bases). Per germline, CDR1 SGHRS and CDR2 YFSETQ. V was shortened by 2 bases and J by 0 bases, with 12 bases between the two germline ends. The CDR3 is made up of 16 amino acids. The CDR3 loop reads CASSFSTGSSYNEQFF. CDR3 DNA: TGCGCCAGCAGCTTCAGCACAGGGAGCTCCTACAATGAGCAGTTCTTC.

The chain recombines TRBV28 with TRBJ2-1; tentatively, D is TRBD2 (6 bases). CDR1 is MDHEN and CDR2 is SYDVKM in the germline V gene. With 5 bases removed from V and 0 bases from J, the gap between germline ends came to 17 bases. The CDR3 length is 17 residues. This CDR3 is CASSPTGTPSSYNEQFF. CDR3 sequence (DNA): TGTGCCAGCAGTCCTACCGGGACTCCGAGCTCCTACAATGAGCAGTTCTTC.

The chain recombines TRBV11-2 with TRBJ2-3; D unresolved. The V gene lost 0 bases and the J gene lost 6 bases, with 13 bases spanning the gap. Germline V gene sequence: CDR1 SGHAT, CDR2 FQNNGV. The CDR3 has 15 amino acids. The CDR3 DNA follows: TGTGCCAGCAGCTTAGATCATTTAGGTGGGGATACGCAGTATTTT. Its protein is CASSLDHLGGDTQYF. Supplemented by reference TRBV11-2 and TRBJ2-3, the full variable domain reads EAGVAQSPRYKIIEKRQSVAFWCNPISGHATLYWYQQILGQGPKLLIQFQNNGVVDDSQLPKDRFSAERLKGVDSTLKIQPAKLEDSAVYLCASSLDHLGGDTQYFGPGTRLTVL.

A few counts support this clonotype. The chain uses TRBV20-1 and TRBJ2-2, with 7 bases matching TRBD2. This CDR3 has 13 amino acids. Germline CDR1 DFQATT, CDR2 SNEGSKA (reference sequence). Losses at the gene ends were 6 bases for V and 9 bases for J; bases not matched to a gene: 10. The CDR3 loop is CSAQGAGVRELFF. As DNA, the CDR3 is TGCAGTGCCCAGGGTGCGGGAGTAAGGGAGCTGTTTTTT.

This clonotype was counted at least ten times. The V gene is TRBV5-1, the J gene TRBJ2-7, with TRBD1 matching over 9 bases. Germline trimming cut 5 bases from V and 2 bases from J; bases unmatched to any gene: 2. This CDR3 has 13 residues. Germline lookup yields CDR1 SGHRS and CDR2 YFSETQ. CDR3 DNA sequence: TGCGCCAGCAGACGGACAGGGGCCTACGAGCAGTACTTC. Translation: CASRRTGAYEQYF.

This clonotype has just a few counts. V usage is TRBV10-3 and J usage is TRBJ2-3; 13 bases fit TRBD2. CDR1 is ENHRY and CDR2 is SYGVKD in the germline V gene. V lost 0 bases, J lost 4 bases, and 7 bases stayed unmatched. The CDR3 is 18 residues long. CDR3 nucleotides: TGTGCCATCAGTGAGTCAAAACTAGCGGGAGGGTCGGCAGATACGCAGTATTTT. Translating it yields CAISESKLAGGSADTQYF.

The chain is built from TRBV5-5 and TRBJ2-7; D possibly corresponds to TRBD2 (6 bases). CDR3 length equals 15 residues. Deletions cut 4 bases from V and 4 bases from J, with 18 bases between. CDR1 and CDR2 (germline): SGHKS, YYEKEE (reference sequence). The CDR3 sequence is CASSVKAGVSYEQYV. The DNA of the CDR3 is TGTGCCAGCAGCGTCAAAGCGGGTGTCAGTTACGAGCAGTACGTC.

This clonotype was detected ten times or more. The rearrangement uses TRBV12-3 or TRBV12-4 and TRBJ2-3; D is undetermined. This CDR3 comprises 13 residues. V shed 4 bases and J shed 4 bases, with 9 bases lying between them. This CDR3 is CASSSVNADTQYF. The CDR3 DNA follows: TGTGCCAGCAGTTCGGTAAATGCAGATACGCAGTATTTT.

This sequence joins TRBV9 and TRBJ2-6, with TRBD1 identical over 8 bases. The CDR3 is 17 amino acids. Germline V gene sequence: CDR1 SGDLS, CDR2 YYNGEE. V lost 5 bases to trimming and J lost 4 bases; unmatched junction nucleotides: 11. In DNA form, the CDR3 reads TGTGCCAGCAGACCCTCAGGGGGCGCGAGCGGGGCCAACGTCCTGACTTTC. Its protein is CASRPSGGASGANVLTF. The whole variable domain, remainder taken from reference TRBV9 and TRBJ2-6, is DSGVTQTPKHLITATGQRVTLRCSPRSGDLSVYWYQQSLDQGLQFLIQYYNGEERAKGNILERFSAQQFPDLHSELNLSSLELGDSALYFCASRPSGGASGANVLTFGAGSRLTVL.

This clonotype has more than one count but fewer than ten. The chain recombines TRBV11-2 with TRBJ2-2; D remains unclear. Trimming removed 4 bases from V and 4 bases from J, with 13 bases in between. CDR3 size: 15 residues. In germline, CDR1 is SGHAT, CDR2 FQNNGV. The chain's CDR3 is CASSSILGSTGELFF. DNA for the CDR3: TGTGCCAGCAGCTCGATTTTAGGGTCCACCGGGGAGCTGTTTTTT.